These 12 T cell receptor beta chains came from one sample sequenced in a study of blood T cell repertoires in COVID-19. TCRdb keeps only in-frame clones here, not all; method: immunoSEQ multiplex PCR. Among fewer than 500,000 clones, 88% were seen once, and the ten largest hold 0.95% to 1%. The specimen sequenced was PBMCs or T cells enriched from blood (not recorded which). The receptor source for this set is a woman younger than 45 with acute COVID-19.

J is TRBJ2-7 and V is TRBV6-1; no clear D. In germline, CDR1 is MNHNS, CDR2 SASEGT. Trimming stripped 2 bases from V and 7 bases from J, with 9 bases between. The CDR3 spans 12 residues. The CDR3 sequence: CASSERTPEQYF. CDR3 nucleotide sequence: TGTGCCAGCAGTGAACGTACACCTGAGCAGTACTTC.

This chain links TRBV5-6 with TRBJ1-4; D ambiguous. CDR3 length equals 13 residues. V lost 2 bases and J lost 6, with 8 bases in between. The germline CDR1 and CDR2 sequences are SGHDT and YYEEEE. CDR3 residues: CASSLSGYEKLFF. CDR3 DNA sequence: TGTGCCAGCAGCTTATCGGGTTATGAAAAACTGTTTTTT.

CDR3 region: CASSVQVAGELFF. CDR3 nucleotide sequence: TGTGCCAGCAGCGTACAGGTGGCCGGGGAGCTGTTTTTT. The chain employs TRBV7-3 and TRBJ2-2; TRBD1 might be the D (5 bases). This CDR3 has 13 amino acids. The germline V gene encodes CDR1 SGHTA and CDR2 FQGTGA. V lost 5 bases and J lost 6, with 10 bases in between. The complete variable domain, with remaining parts taken from reference TRBV7-3 and TRBJ2-2, reads GAGVSQTPSNKVTEKGKYVELRCDPISGHTALYWYRQSLGQGPEFLIYFQGTGAADDSGLPNDRFFAVRPEGSVSTLKIQRTERGDSAVYLCASSVQVAGELFFGEGSRLTVL.

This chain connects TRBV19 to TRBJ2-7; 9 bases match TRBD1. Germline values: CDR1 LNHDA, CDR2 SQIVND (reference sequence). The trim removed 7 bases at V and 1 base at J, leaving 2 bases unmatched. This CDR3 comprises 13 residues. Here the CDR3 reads CASTGQGSYEQYF. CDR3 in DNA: TGTGCCAGTACCGGACAGGGGTCCTACGAGCAGTACTTC.

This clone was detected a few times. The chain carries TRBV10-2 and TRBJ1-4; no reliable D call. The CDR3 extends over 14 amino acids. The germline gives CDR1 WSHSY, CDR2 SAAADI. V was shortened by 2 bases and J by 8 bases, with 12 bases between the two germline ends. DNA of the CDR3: TGCGCCAGCAGTGAGGGGGAGTTACGGGAAAAACTGTTTTTT. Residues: CASSEGELREKLFF.

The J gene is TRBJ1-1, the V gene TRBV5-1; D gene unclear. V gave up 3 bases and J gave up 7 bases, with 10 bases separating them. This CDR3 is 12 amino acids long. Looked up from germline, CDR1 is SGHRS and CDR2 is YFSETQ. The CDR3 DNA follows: TGCGCCAGCAGCTACGGAGGACGTGAAGCTTTCTTT. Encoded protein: CASSYGGREAFF. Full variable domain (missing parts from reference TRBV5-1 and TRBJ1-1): KAGVTQTPRYLIKTRGQQVTLSCSPISGHRSVSWYQQTPGQGLQFLFEYFSETQRNKGNFPGRFSGRQFSNSRSEMNVSTLELGDSALYLCASSYGGREAFFGQGTRLTVV.

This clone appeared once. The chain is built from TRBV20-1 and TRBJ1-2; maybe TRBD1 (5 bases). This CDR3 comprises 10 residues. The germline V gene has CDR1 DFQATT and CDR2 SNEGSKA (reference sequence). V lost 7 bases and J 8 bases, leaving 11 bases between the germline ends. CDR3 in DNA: TGCAGTGGGGCGGGGGAAGGCTACACCTTC. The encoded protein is CSGAGEGYTF.

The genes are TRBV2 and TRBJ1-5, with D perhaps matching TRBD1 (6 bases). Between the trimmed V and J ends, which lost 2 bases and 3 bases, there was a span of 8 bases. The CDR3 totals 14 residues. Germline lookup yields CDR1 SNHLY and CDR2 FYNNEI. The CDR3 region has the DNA TGTGCCAGCAGTGAAAGGGGGTACAATCAGCCCCAGCATTTT. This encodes CASSERGYNQPQHF.

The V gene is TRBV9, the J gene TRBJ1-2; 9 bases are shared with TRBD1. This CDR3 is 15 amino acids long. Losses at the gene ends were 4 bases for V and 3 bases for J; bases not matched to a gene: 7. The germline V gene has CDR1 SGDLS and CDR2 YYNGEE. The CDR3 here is CASSFTTGGDYGYTF. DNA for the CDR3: TGTGCCAGCAGCTTTACGACAGGGGGGGACTATGGCTACACCTTC.

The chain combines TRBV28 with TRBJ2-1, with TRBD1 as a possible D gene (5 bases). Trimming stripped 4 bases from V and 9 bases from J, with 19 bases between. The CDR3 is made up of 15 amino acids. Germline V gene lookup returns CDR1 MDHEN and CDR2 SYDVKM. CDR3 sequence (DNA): TGTGCCAGCAGTTCTCCCGACAGTTTGAGAAGTGAGCAGTTCTTC. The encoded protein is CASSSPDSLRSEQFF.

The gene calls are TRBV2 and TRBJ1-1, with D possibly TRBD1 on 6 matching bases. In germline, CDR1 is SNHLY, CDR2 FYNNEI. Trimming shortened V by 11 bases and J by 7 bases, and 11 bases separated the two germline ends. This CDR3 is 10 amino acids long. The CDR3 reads CARSDSEAFF. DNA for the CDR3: TGTGCCCGGTCGGACAGTGAAGCTTTCTTT.

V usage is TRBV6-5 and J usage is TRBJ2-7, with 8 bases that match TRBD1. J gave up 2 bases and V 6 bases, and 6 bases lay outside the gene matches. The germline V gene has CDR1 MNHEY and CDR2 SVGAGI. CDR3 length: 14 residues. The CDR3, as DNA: TGTGCCAGCAGCCCCGGGACAGGACCCTACGAGCAGTACTTC. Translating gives CASSPGTGPYEQYF.